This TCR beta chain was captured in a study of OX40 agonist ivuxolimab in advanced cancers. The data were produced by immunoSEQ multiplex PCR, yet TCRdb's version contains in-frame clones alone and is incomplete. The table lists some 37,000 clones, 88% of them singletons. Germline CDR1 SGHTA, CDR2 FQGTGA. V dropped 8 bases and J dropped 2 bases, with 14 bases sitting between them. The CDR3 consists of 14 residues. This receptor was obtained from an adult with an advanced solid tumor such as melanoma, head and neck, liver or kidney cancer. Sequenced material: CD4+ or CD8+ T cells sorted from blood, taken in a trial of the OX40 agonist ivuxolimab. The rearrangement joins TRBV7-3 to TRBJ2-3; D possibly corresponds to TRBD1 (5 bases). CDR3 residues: CASSQTVDTDTQYF. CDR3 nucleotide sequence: TGTGCCAGCTCGCAGACAGTTGACACAGATACGCAGTATTTT.